Here is one T cell receptor beta chain with its context. Its specificity is not known. This sample is part of a study of T cells in Graves' hyperthyroidism and ophthalmopathy. Graves' hyperthyroidism was deemed stable given no ophthalmopathy progression within 18 months. This CDR3 region has 16 residues. Trimming at V came to 5 bases and at J to 6 bases, leaving 12 bases not matched to a gene. The investigators amplified TCR beta CDR3 regions from RNA transcripts. An initial round of RT-PCR targeting the TCR CDR3 relied on the HTBI primer set. TCRdb itself ran the multiplex PCR reads through MiXCR, one entry per CDR3 protein. The data show a few hundred thousand distinct CDR3 sequences, around a sixth seen once. General study findings and limits: The model made its ophthalmopathy prediction, and onset followed a median approximately 6 months later.

The chain uses TRBV12-3 or TRBV12-4 and TRBJ1-5, with 8 bases identical to TRBD1. The sample was blood. The TCR was taken from a woman in her 30s with Graves' hyperthyroidism. CDR3 protein: CASSETGGQGAQPQHF. CDR3 nucleotide sequence: TGTGCCAGCAGTGAAACGGGGGGGCAGGGGGCTCAGCCCCAGCATTTT.